Listed here are 16 T cell receptor beta chains from one sample, sequenced in a study of blood T cell repertoires in COVID-19. Method: immunoSEQ multiplex PCR; TCRdb's copy keeps in-frame clones and lacks some. The data show 200,000 to 300,000 clones, around 84% seen once. Sequenced sample: peripheral blood. Every receptor here comes from a man in his forties who had recovered from COVID-19.

J is TRBJ2-6 and V is TRBV5-1; D remains ambiguous. Germline CDR1 reads SGHRS; CDR2 reads YFSETQ. Trimming took 0 bases from V and 0 from J, leaving 10 bases between them. The CDR3 totals 17 residues. The DNA of the CDR3 is TGCGCCAGCAGCTTGGGGGTTCCGGGCTCTGGGGCCAACGTCCTGACTTTC. Amino acid sequence: CASSLGVPGSGANVLTF.

This chain links TRBV7-9 with TRBJ2-7; 8 bases are shared with TRBD1. CDR1 is SEHNR and CDR2 is FQNEAQ in the germline V gene (reference sequence). The CDR3 has 17 residues. The J segment lost 2 bases and the V segment lost 1 base, leaving 10 bases of the junction unmatched. CDR3: CASSLVLDRDNTYEQYF. CDR3 sequence (DNA): TGTGCCAGCAGCTTAGTTCTGGACAGGGACAATACCTACGAGCAGTACTTC.

The rearrangement joins TRBV7-2 to TRBJ2-4, with 8 bases lining up with TRBD2. Germline V CDR1 and CDR2: SGHTA, FQGNSA. Trimming removed 3 bases from V and 4 bases from J; junction bases left unmatched: 2. The CDR3 is 14 amino acids. CDR3 coding DNA: TGTGCCAGCAGCTTTTCGGGGGGGAAAAACATTCAGTACTTC. Translated, it gives CASSFSGGKNIQYF. Combining the CDR3 with reference TRBV7-2 and TRBJ2-4 gives the whole variable domain GAGVSQSPSNKVTEKGKDVELRCDPISGHTALYWYRQSLGQGLEFLIYFQGNSAPDKSGLPSDRFSAERTGGSVSTLTIQRTQQEDSAVYLCASSFSGGKNIQYFGAGTRLSVL.

The table lists this clone with a count of one. The V gene is TRBV13, the J gene TRBJ2-3, with TRBD2 identical over 11 bases. J was trimmed by 6 bases and V by 4 bases; bases with no gene match: 3. Per the germline V gene, CDR1 is PRHDT and CDR2 is FYEKMQ (reference sequence). There are 14 residues in the CDR3. The CDR3 loop reads CASSSLAGGDTQYF. The CDR3 DNA reads TGTGCCAGCAGCTCTCTAGCGGGGGGCGATACGCAGTATTTT.

The rearrangement joins TRBV6-5 to TRBJ2-2, with no clear D. CDR1 is MNHEY, CDR2 SVGAGI, per germline. The CDR3 spans 12 residues. Between the trimmed V and J ends, which lost 3 bases and 4 bases, there was a span of 3 bases. The CDR3 is CASSYITGELFF. CDR3 in DNA: TGTGCCAGCAGTTATATCACCGGGGAGCTGTTTTTT.

The gene calls are TRBV1 and TRBJ1-1. TRBV1 is a documented pseudogene. CDR3 length equals 13 residues. CDR3 bases: TGCACCAGCGCGGCTTCTATGAACACTGAAGCTTTCTTT. As protein: CTSAASMNTEAFF.

The chain is built from TRBV4-3 and TRBJ2-3, with 13 bases fitting TRBD2. Germline CDR1 and CDR2: LGHNA and YSLEER. V was clipped by 4 bases and J by 0 bases; unmatched bases: 1. The length of the CDR3 is 16 residues. CDR3 coding DNA: TGCGCCAGCAGCCTGGGACTAGCGGGGAGCACAGATACGCAGTATTTT. It encodes CASSLGLAGSTDTQYF.

The rearrangement links TRBV6-2 or TRBV6-3 to TRBJ1-5; maybe TRBD1 (5 bases). V was clipped by 5 bases and J by 2 bases, with 13 bases between them. The CDR3 extends over 15 amino acids. Germline V lookup: CDR1 MNHEY, CDR2 SVGEGT. CDR3 sequence reads: CASSGGQGGNQPQHF. The CDR3 nucleotides read TGTGCCAGCAGTGGCGGCCAGGGCGGCAATCAGCCCCAGCATTTT.

This clone is a singleton in its sample. This rearrangement joins TRBV29-1 to TRBJ2-2; tentative D call: TRBD1 (6 bases). Per the germline V gene, CDR1 is SQVTM and CDR2 is ANQGSEA. V dropped 4 bases and J dropped 7 bases, with 16 bases sitting between them. CDR3 length equals 14 residues. The CDR3 protein is CSVVPQGYSGELFF. The DNA of the CDR3 is TGCAGCGTTGTTCCCCAGGGGTATAGCGGGGAGCTGTTTTTT.

This clone was counted once. The chain is built from TRBV29-1 and TRBJ2-1; the match to TRBD1 covers 7 bases. This CDR3 is built from 12 residues. Germline V gives CDR1 SQVTM, CDR2 ANQGSEA. J gave up 5 bases and V 7 bases, and 5 bases lay outside the gene matches. In DNA, the CDR3 is TGCAGCGAATGGGACAGCGACAATGAGCAGTTCTTC. As protein: CSEWDSDNEQFF.

The chain uses TRBV24-1 and TRBJ2-7; D not certain. Looked up from germline, CDR1 is KGHDR and CDR2 is SFDVKD. The V gene lost 8 bases and the J gene lost 3 bases, with 13 bases spanning the gap. This CDR3 spans 13 amino acids. CDR3 sequence (DNA): TGTGCCACCAAAGCGAAACCTTACTACGAGCAGTACTTC. This gives the protein CATKAKPYYEQYF.

The chain carries TRBV5-4 and TRBJ2-2; TRBD2 matches at 10 bases. The germline gives CDR1 SGHNT, CDR2 YYREEE (reference sequence). The CDR3 is made up of 16 amino acids. After removal of 5 bases from V and 1 base from J, the junction contained 5 bases not matched to a gene. The CDR3 loop is CASSSGTSVNTGELFF. CDR3 nucleotides: TGTGCCAGCAGTTCAGGGACTAGCGTGAACACCGGGGAGCTGTTTTTT.

This clone was detected once. This rearrangement joins TRBV2 to TRBJ2-7, with D tentatively TRBD2 (5 bases). Trimming pared 8 bases from V and 4 bases from J, leaving 15 bases between. Germline-derived CDR1 and CDR2 are SNHLY and FYNNEI. The CDR3 totals 13 residues. The CDR3 DNA follows: TGTGCCAGCGGTCTGAAAGCGGAATACGAGCAGTACTTC. Protein: CASGLKAEYEQYF.

The J gene is TRBJ1-4, the V gene TRBV3-1 (or the pseudogene TRBV3-2); TRBD1 matches 8 bases. CDR3 length: 15 amino acids. V was clipped by 3 bases and J by 4 bases; unmatched bases: 4. Germline-derived CDR1 and CDR2 are LGHDT and YNNKEL (reference sequence). This chain's CDR3 is CASSQLDRGNEKLFF. CDR3 nucleotides: TGTGCCAGCAGCCAGCTAGACAGGGGTAATGAAAAACTGTTTTTT.

The chain couples TRBV2 to TRBJ1-6; D is ambiguous. V lost 1 base to trimming and J lost 3 bases, with 16 bases between them. Germline values: CDR1 SNHLY, CDR2 FYNNEI. The CDR3 spans 18 residues. In DNA, the CDR3 is TGTGCCAGCAGTGAAGAGTTATCCGGGTATATCTATAATTCACCCCTCCACTTT. As protein: CASSEELSGYIYNSPLHF.

The genes are TRBV5-4 and TRBJ2-1; TRBD2 matches 8 bases. The CDR3 contains 16 residues. J gave up 2 bases and V 5 bases, and 9 bases lay outside the gene matches. Germline V gene sequence: CDR1 SGHNT, CDR2 YYREEE (reference sequence). The CDR3 DNA follows: TGTGCCAGCAGTCCTTCGGGGGGGGGCACCTACAATGAGCAGTTCTTC. Amino acid sequence: CASSPSGGGTYNEQFF.